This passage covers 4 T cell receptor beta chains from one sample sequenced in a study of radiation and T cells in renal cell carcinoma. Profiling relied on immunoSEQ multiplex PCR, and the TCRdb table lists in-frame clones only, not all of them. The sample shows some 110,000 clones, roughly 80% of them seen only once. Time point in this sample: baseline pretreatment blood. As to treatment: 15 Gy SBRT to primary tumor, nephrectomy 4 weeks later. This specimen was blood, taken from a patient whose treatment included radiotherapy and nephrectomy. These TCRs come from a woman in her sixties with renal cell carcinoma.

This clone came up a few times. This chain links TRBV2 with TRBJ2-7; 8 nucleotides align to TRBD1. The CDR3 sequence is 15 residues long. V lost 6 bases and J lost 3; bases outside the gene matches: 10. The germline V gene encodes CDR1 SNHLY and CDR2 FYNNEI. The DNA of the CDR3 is TGTGCCAGCAGGGGCGACAGGGGCTTTATCTACGAGCAGTACTTC. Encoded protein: CASRGDRGFIYEQYF.

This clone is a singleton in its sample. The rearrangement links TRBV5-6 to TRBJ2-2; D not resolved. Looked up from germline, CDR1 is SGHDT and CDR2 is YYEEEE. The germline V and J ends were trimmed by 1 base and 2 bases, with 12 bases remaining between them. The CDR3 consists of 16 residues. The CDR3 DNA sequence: TGTGCCAGCAGCTTGTTAGGGATCGGTAACACCGGGGAGCTGTTTTTT. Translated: CASSLLGIGNTGELFF.

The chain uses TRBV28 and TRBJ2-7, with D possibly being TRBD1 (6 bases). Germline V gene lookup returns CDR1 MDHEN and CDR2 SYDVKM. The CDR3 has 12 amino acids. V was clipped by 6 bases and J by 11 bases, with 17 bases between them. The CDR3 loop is CASSRNRDKEYF. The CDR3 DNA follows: TGTGCCAGCAGCCGGAACCGGGACAAGGAGTACTTC. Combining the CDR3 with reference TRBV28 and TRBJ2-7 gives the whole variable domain DVKVTQSSRYLVKRTGEKVFLECVQDMDHENMFWYRQDPGLGLRLIYFSYDVKMKEKGDIPEGYSVSREKKERFSLILESASTNQTSMYLCASSRNRDKEYFGPGTRLTVT.

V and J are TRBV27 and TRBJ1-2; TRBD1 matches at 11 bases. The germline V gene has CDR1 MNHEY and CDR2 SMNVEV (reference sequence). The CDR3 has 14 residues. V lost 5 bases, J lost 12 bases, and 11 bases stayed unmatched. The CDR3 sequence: CASSPLGQGAIDTF. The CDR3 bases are TGTGCCAGCAGTCCCCTCGGACAGGGGGCAATCGACACCTTC.